Presented here are 19 T cell receptor beta chains from one specimen sequenced in a study of cytomegalovirus exposure and HLA in healthy donors. The study ran its PCR with 60 Vbeta and 13 Jbeta primers. Assay used: immunoSEQ multiplex PCR; TCRdb lists only in-frame clones, some missing. The sample gives roughly 300,000 clones, approximately 90% of which show up once; 3% to 4% is in the top ten. Material: PBMCs. These receptors originate from a man between 40 and 49 years old in good health and CMV-seropositive.

This clone was seen a few times. The chain couples TRBV19 to TRBJ1-1; D may be TRBD1 (5 bases). The CDR3 is 16 residues long. Germline CDR1 is LNHDA and CDR2 is SQIVND (reference sequence). V was cut by 3 bases and J by 0 bases, with 14 bases left in between. Here the CDR3 DNA reads TGTGCCAGTAGTATTCCGGGGGGGAGTATGAACACTGAAGCTTTCTTT. This translates into CASSIPGGSMNTEAFF. The full variable domain, in which reference TRBV19 and TRBJ1-1 provide the parts outside the CDR3, is DGGITQSPKYLFRKEGQNVTLSCEQNLNHDAMYWYRQDPGQGLRLIYYSQIVNDFQKGDIAEGYSVSREKKESFPLTVTSAQKNPTAFYLCASSIPGGSMNTEAFFGQGTRLTVV.

This clone showed up just a few times. The rearrangement links TRBV6-6 to TRBJ2-6, with D possibly being TRBD1 (5 bases). V was shortened by 5 bases and J by 4 bases, with 12 bases between the two germline ends. Germline CDR1 is MNHNY and CDR2 is SVGAGI (reference sequence). CDR3 length: 15 amino acids. The CDR3, as DNA: TGTGCCAGCAGTACGGTAGGGGCAGGGGCCAACGTCCTGACTTTC. It specifies CASSTVGAGANVLTF.

This chain joins TRBV6-5 and TRBJ1-3; D call uncertain. V gave up 7 bases and J gave up 0 bases, with 10 bases separating them. The CDR3 runs 14 residues. Germline lookup yields CDR1 MNHEY and CDR2 SVGAGI. The CDR3 DNA reads TGTGCCAGCAAGGTCGGGTTCTCTGGAAACACCATATATTTT. As protein: CASKVGFSGNTIYF.

This rearrangement joins TRBV2 to TRBJ2-7; 7 nucleotides line up with TRBD1. This CDR3 has 11 residues. The V gene end was trimmed by 8 bases and the J gene end by 2 bases; junction bases not matched to a gene: 0. In germline, CDR1 is SNHLY, CDR2 FYNNEI. CDR3 region: CASGTAYEQYF. The CDR3 DNA sequence: TGTGCCAGCGGGACAGCCTACGAGCAGTACTTC.

V and J are TRBV27 and TRBJ1-1, with 12 bases fitting TRBD1. CDR3 length equals 15 residues. Germline trimming cut 7 bases from V and 5 bases from J; bases unmatched to any gene: 8. CDR1 MNHEY and CDR2 SMNVEV come from the germline V gene (reference sequence). The CDR3 reads CASTPTGQGATEAFF. As DNA, the CDR3 is TGTGCCAGCACCCCCACGGGACAGGGGGCGACTGAAGCTTTCTTT.

The chain has TRBV9 and TRBJ2-3; D call uncertain. Per the germline V gene, CDR1 is SGDLS and CDR2 is YYNGEE. V dropped 4 bases and J dropped 5 bases, with 8 bases sitting between them. The CDR3 runs to 12 residues. The CDR3 sequence is CASSKEEDTQYF. In nucleotides, the CDR3 is TGTGCCAGCAGCAAAGAGGAAGATACGCAGTATTTT.

Here the CDR3 reads CASSTLQGRGQFF. The CDR3 nucleotides are TGTGCCAGTAGTACGTTACAGGGACGAGGGCAGTTCTTC. The V gene is TRBV19, the J gene TRBJ2-1; D is perhaps TRBD1 (6 bases). Germline V CDR1 and CDR2: LNHDA, SQIVND (reference sequence). V dropped 4 bases and J dropped 12 bases, with 16 bases sitting between them. This CDR3 has 13 residues.

The chain joins TRBV27 to TRBJ1-6; D not certain. The V and J ends lost 1 base and 2 bases respectively, with 9 bases between them. From germline, CDR1 is MNHEY and CDR2 SMNVEV (reference sequence). The CDR3 contains 16 residues. The CDR3 region has the DNA TGTGCCAGCAGTTTATTCCAGATTACCTATAATTCACCCCTCCACTTT. Its protein is CASSLFQITYNSPLHF.

The chain uses TRBV28 and TRBJ1-3; perhaps TRBD1 as D (6 bases). The V end was cut by 2 bases, the J end by 2 bases, with 10 bases between. Germline V gene sequence: CDR1 MDHEN, CDR2 SYDVKM. This CDR3 contains 15 residues. The CDR3 coding sequence is TGTGCCAGCAGTTTAGGCAGGGGAACTGGAAACACCATATATTTT. Its protein is CASSLGRGTGNTIYF.

The J gene is TRBJ1-2, the V gene TRBV28, with unresolved D. Trimming took 1 base from V and 3 from J, leaving 15 bases between them. CDR1 MDHEN and CDR2 SYDVKM come from the germline V gene. The CDR3 is made up of 16 amino acids. The CDR3 sequence: CASSLYPPEGYYGYTF. CDR3 bases: TGTGCCAGCAGTTTATATCCCCCGGAGGGTTACTATGGCTACACCTTC.

This clone showed up just a few times. The rearrangement joins TRBV6-5 to TRBJ2-7; possible D gene TRBD1, 7 bases. CDR1 is MNHEY and CDR2 is SVGAGI in the germline V gene. The V end lost 6 bases, the J end lost 2 bases, and 11 bases lay between the germline ends. The CDR3 has 13 residues. CDR3 bases: TGTGCCAGCAGCCGCGGGACAGCCTACGAGCAGTACTTC. Translation gives CASSRGTAYEQYF.

This chain links TRBV5-4 with TRBJ1-1, with 8 bases that match TRBD1. The V and J ends lost 0 bases and 10 bases, in that order; junction bases with no gene match: 2. Germline V CDR1 and CDR2: SGHNT, YYREEE (reference sequence). There are 12 residues in the CDR3. CDR3 bases: TGTGCCAGCAGCTTGGACAGGGGGGGAGCTTTCTTT. Amino acids: CASSLDRGGAFF. Using reference TRBV5-4 and TRBJ1-1 for the parts outside the CDR3, the full variable domain is ETGVTQSPTHLIKTRGQQVTLRCSSQSGHNTVSWYQQALGQGPQFIFQYYREEENGRGNFPPRFSGLQFPNYSSELNVNALELDDSALYLCASSLDRGGAFFGQGTRLTVV.

This clone was detected once. This chain uses TRBV19 with TRBJ1-1; D might be TRBD1 (5 bases). The CDR3 is made up of 15 amino acids. The germline V and J ends were trimmed by 5 bases and 4 bases, with 17 bases remaining between them. The germline gives CDR1 LNHDA, CDR2 SQIVND (reference sequence). This CDR3 is CASSSPGDGTTEAFF. The CDR3 nucleotides read TGTGCCAGTAGTTCCCCGGGGGACGGAACCACTGAAGCTTTCTTT.

The V call is TRBV27, the J call TRBJ1-5, with D possibly TRBD1 on 6 matching bases. Germline CDR1 MNHEY, CDR2 SMNVEV (reference sequence). This CDR3 spans 12 amino acids. The V end was cut by 5 bases, the J end by 9 bases, with 11 bases between. The CDR3: CASSPGGGPQHF. For the CDR3, the DNA is TGTGCCAGCAGTCCGGGGGGCGGGCCCCAGCATTTT.

At least ten counts were recorded for this clone. The chain employs TRBV19 and TRBJ2-7; the match to TRBD1 covers 7 bases. The length of the CDR3 is 14 residues. Germline CDR1 is LNHDA and CDR2 is SQIVND (reference sequence). V gave up 5 bases and J gave up 3 bases; unmatched junction bases: 7. The CDR3 bases are TGTGCCAGTAGTTATTTTCGGGACAGCTACGAGCAGTACTTC. Its protein is CASSYFRDSYEQYF.

CDR3 sequence (DNA): TGTGCCAGCAGTTTATCCGCAGGGGACAGCTCGGACTATGGCTACACCTTC. Protein product: CASSLSAGDSSDYGYTF. The chain carries TRBV27 and TRBJ1-2; 7 bases are a match to TRBD1. The germline V gene encodes CDR1 MNHEY and CDR2 SMNVEV (reference sequence). There are 17 residues in the CDR3. V shed 0 bases and J 3 bases; nucleotides not matched to a gene: 10.

V gene TRBV6-5 combines with J gene TRBJ2-7; perhaps TRBD2 as D (6 bases). There are 13 residues in the CDR3. V lost 5 bases and J 0 bases, leaving 8 bases between the germline ends. Germline-derived CDR1 and CDR2 are MNHEY and SVGAGI. The CDR3 sequence is CASSRTTSYEQYF. The CDR3 DNA follows: TGTGCCAGCAGTCGGACTACCTCCTACGAGCAGTACTTC.

This chain uses TRBV19 with TRBJ2-3; D uncertain. CDR3 size: 12 residues. Germline V gene data show CDR1 as LNHDA and CDR2 as SQIVND (reference sequence). The germline V and J ends were trimmed by 3 bases and 4 bases, with 5 bases remaining between them. CDR3 nucleotides: TGTGCCAGTAGTATTCTTGCAGATACGCAGTATTTT. It translates to CASSILADTQYF.

The chain employs TRBV18 and TRBJ2-2; D might be TRBD1 (6 bases). The V and J ends lost 4 bases and 4 bases respectively, with 13 bases between them. Germline CDR1 and CDR2: KGHSH and LQKENI. The CDR3 runs to 15 residues. CDR3 DNA sequence: TGTGCCAGCTCACGAGTCCAGGGGAGCACCGGGGAGCTGTTTTTT. It is translated as CASSRVQGSTGELFF.